These 10 T cell receptor beta chains originate from one sample sequenced in a study of beta chain features in type 1 diabetes. Investigators reverse transcribed all isolated RNA, so they sequenced expressed TCRB transcripts. Method: immunoSEQ multiplex PCR; TCRdb's copy keeps in-frame clones and lacks some. The sample carries around 320,000 clones, 12% to 15% recorded once. The sample comprised central memory CD4+ T cells from blood. These receptors came from a man aged 25 to 45 in good health.

V is TRBV25-1 and J is TRBJ2-5, with 7 bases lining up with TRBD2. The CDR3 is made up of 16 amino acids. The germline gives CDR1 MGHDK, CDR2 SYGVNS. The trim removed 5 bases at V and 5 bases at J, leaving 14 bases unmatched. The CDR3 DNA reads TGTGCCAGCAGTAGAAATTCAGCCCCGCGGGGGGAGACCCAGTACTTC. Amino acid sequence: CASSRNSAPRGETQYF.

Only a few counts were recorded for this clone. The chain uses TRBV4-3 and TRBJ2-7, with TRBD1 matching 7 bases. Germline V gene data show CDR1 as LGHNA and CDR2 as YSLEER. J gave up 6 bases and V 5 bases, and 7 bases lay outside the gene matches. This CDR3 is 13 amino acids long. CDR3 sequence: CASSLGAGGEQYV. CDR3 in DNA: TGCGCCAGCAGCTTGGGCGCAGGGGGCGAGCAGTACGTC.

For this clone: At one end the junction does not follow the germline gene, possibly because of a read error. This chain connects TRBV12-5 to TRBJ2-3; D gene ambiguous. The CDR3 extends over 11 amino acids. CDR1 is LGHNT, CDR2 FRNRAP, per germline. CDR3 sequence: CASAFTDAQYF. CDR3 nucleotides: TGTGCTAGTGCTTTCACAGATGCGCAGTATTTT.

The sample holds a few counts of this clone. CDR3 coding DNA: TGTGCCAGCAGCTTAGGGACAGCATCCTACGAGCAGTACTTC. It encodes CASSLGTASYEQYF. The chain couples TRBV11-2 to TRBJ2-7; D is possibly TRBD1 (6 bases). V shed 1 base and J shed 1 base, with 8 bases lying between them. Germline assignment: CDR1 SGHAT and CDR2 FQNNGV. CDR3 length equals 14 residues.

This clone was detected a few times. One end of the junction is discordant with germline, which a read error may explain. Additional DNA sequences in this sample encode the identical CDR3. The V and J genes are TRBV5-4 and TRBJ2-2; D remains ambiguous. The CDR3 has 13 amino acids. CDR1 SGHNT and CDR2 YYREEE come from the germline V gene (reference sequence). The CDR3 nucleotides read TGCGCCAGCAGCCAAGAGAGCCCGGGGGAGCTGTTTTTT. Translated, it gives CASSQESPGELFF.

This clone was seen only once. CDR3 sequence reads: CASSLVSRGARELFF. CDR3 DNA: TGTGCCAGCAGCTTAGTGTCCCGGGGTGCTCGGGAGCTGTTTTTT. V gene TRBV11-3 combines with J gene TRBJ2-2; TRBD2 might be the D (5 bases). Germline CDR1 and CDR2: SGHNT and YENEEA. Between the trimmed V and J ends, which lost 1 base and 9 bases, there was a span of 15 bases. CDR3 length: 15 residues. The full variable domain, its missing parts supplied by reference TRBV11-3 and TRBJ2-2, is EAGVVQSPRYKIIEKKQPVAFWCNPISGHNTLYWYLQNLGQGPELLIRYENEEAVDDSQLPKDRFSAERLKGVDSTLKIQPAELGDSAVYLCASSLVSRGARELFFGEGSRLTVL.

The chain recombines TRBV6-5 with TRBJ1-1; maybe TRBD1 (5 bases). V shed 10 bases and J shed 5 bases, with 17 bases lying between them. The CDR3 contains 13 residues. Germline lookup yields CDR1 MNHEY and CDR2 SVGAGI. The CDR3 DNA reads TGTGCCATCAGGGACCTCAGTGGGACTGAAGCTTTCTTT. This translates into CAIRDLSGTEAFF.

The genes are TRBV29-1 and TRBJ1-2; no clear D. This CDR3 has 13 amino acids. The germline V gene has CDR1 SQVTM and CDR2 ANQGSEA. Between the trimmed V and J ends, which lost 7 bases and 2 bases, there was a span of 14 bases. The CDR3 spells CSAVPPGNYGYTF. The CDR3 nucleotides are TGCAGCGCCGTGCCACCGGGGAACTATGGCTACACCTTC.

J is TRBJ1-2 and V is TRBV6-1, with 9 bases identical to TRBD1. After removal of 6 bases from V and 2 bases from J, the junction contained 7 bases not matched to a gene. This CDR3 contains 15 residues. CDR1 and CDR2 (germline): MNHNS, SASEGT. In DNA, the CDR3 is TGTGCCAGCAGCCGATACGGACAGGGGAACTATGGCTACACCTTC. Translating gives CASSRYGQGNYGYTF.

This clone was found many times. The V and J genes are TRBV10-3 and TRBJ2-7, with 14 nucleotides matching TRBD2. Trimming at V came to 11 bases and at J to 7 bases, leaving 7 bases not matched to a gene. The germline V gene encodes CDR1 ENHRY and CDR2 SYGVKD. The CDR3 contains 13 residues. Written as DNA, the CDR3 is TGTGCCTCCGGGACTAGCGGGAGCGGGGAGCAGTACGTC. This encodes CASGTSGSGEQYV.